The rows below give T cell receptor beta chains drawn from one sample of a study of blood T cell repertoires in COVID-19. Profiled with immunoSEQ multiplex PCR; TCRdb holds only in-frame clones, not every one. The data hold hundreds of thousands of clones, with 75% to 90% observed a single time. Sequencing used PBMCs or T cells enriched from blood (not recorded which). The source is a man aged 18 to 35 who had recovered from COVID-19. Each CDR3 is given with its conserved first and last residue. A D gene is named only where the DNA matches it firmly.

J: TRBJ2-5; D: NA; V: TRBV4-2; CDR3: CASSQEGAGETQYF; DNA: TGTGCCAGCAGCCAAGAGGGTGCAGGGGAGACCCAGTACTTC
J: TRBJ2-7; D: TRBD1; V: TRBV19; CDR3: CASSAGTGPTYEQYF; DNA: TGTGCCAGTAGCGCCGGGACAGGGCCCACCTACGAGCAGTACTTC
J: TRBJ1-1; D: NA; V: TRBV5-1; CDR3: CASSPSGVWTEAFF; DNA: TGCGCCAGCAGCCCGTCGGGGGTATGGACTGAAGCTTTCTTT
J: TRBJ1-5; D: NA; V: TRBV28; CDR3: CASVLRGPQHF; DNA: TGTGCCAGCGTCCTTAGGGGGCCCCAGCATTTT
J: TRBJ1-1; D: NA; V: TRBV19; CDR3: CASTTGMNTEAFF; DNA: TGTGCCAGTACCACGGGTATGAACACTGAAGCTTTCTTT
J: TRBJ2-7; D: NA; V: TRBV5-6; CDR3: CASSRTDEQYF; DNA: TGTGCCAGCAGCCGGACAGACGAGCAGTACTTC
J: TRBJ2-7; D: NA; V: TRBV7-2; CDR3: CASSLRGIGEQYF; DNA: TGTGCCAGCAGTCTAAGGGGGATTGGCGAGCAGTACTTC
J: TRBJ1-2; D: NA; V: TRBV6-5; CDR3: CASRSGRLGRGYTF; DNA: TGTGCCAGCAGATCGGGGAGGTTGGGACGCGGCTACACCTTC
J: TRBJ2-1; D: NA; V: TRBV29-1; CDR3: CSVEGSSYNEQFF; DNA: TGCAGCGTTGAGGGGAGCTCCTACAATGAGCAGTTCTTC
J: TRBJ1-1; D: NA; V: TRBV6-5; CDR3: CASSYRQPEAFF; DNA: TGTGCCAGCAGTTACCGACAGCCTGAAGCTTTCTTT
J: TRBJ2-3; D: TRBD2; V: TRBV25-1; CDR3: CASSEQRDSTDTQYF; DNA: TGTGCCAGCAGTGAACAGCGGGACAGCACAGATACGCAGTATTTT
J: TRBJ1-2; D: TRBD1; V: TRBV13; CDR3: CASSPYVAVVPGGYGYTF; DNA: TGTGCCAGCAGCCCTTATGTCGCCGTTGTGCCAGGGGGGTATGGCTACACCTTC
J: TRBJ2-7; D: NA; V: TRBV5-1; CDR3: CASSEGTPYEQYF; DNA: TGCGCCAGCAGCGAAGGGACACCTTACGAGCAGTACTTC
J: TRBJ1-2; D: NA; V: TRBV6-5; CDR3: CASKKGQNYGYTF; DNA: TGTGCCAGCAAAAAGGGGCAGAACTATGGCTACACCTTC
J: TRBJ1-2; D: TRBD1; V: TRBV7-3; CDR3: CASSARPGTGDYGYTF; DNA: TGTGCCAGCAGCGCACGACCAGGGACAGGAGACTATGGCTACACCTTC
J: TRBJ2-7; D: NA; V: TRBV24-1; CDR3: CATSDPDSFHYEQYF; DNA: TGTGCCACCAGTGACCCGGACAGTTTCCACTACGAGCAGTACTTC
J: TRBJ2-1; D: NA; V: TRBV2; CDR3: CASTWGRSEQFF; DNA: TGTGCCAGCACCTGGGGCAGAAGTGAGCAGTTCTTC
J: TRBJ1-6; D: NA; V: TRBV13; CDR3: CASSLVGGPLHF; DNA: TGTGCCAGCAGCTTAGTAGGAGGACCCCTCCACTTT
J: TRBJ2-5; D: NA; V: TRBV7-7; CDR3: CASSLQPLGTQYF; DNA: TGTGCCAGCAGCTTGCAACCCCTAGGGACCCAGTACTTC
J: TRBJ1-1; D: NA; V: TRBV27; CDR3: CASSRATANTEAFF; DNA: TGTGCCAGCAGCCGCGCTACAGCGAACACTGAAGCTTTCTTT
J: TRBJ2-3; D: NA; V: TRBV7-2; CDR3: CASSTRRDGARSTQYF; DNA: TGTGCCAGCAGCACCCGGCGGGACGGGGCTAGGAGTACGCAGTATTTT
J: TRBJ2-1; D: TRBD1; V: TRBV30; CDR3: CAWSVGTGAHNEQFF; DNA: TGTGCCTGGAGTGTAGGGACAGGGGCCCACAATGAGCAGTTCTTC
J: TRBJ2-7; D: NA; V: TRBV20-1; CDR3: CSASGGVEQYF; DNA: TGCAGTGCTAGTGGCGGTGTCGAGCAGTACTTC
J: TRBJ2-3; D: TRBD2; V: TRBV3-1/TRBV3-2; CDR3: CASSPNSGGALDTQYF; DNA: TGTGCCAGCAGCCCCAATAGCGGGGGGGCCTTAGATACGCAGTATTTT
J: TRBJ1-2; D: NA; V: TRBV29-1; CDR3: CSVYEGRGVQYGYTF; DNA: TGCAGCGTTTATGAGGGGAGGGGGGTACAATATGGCTACACCTTC
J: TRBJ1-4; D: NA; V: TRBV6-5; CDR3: CASREDLTNEKLFF; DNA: TGTGCCAGCCGGGAGGATTTAACTAATGAAAAACTGTTTTTT